This T cell receptor beta chain was recovered during a study of pediatric ulcerative colitis. Rectal tissue came from one to two pinch biopsies taken at colonoscopy. Study-level results: A couple of rectal CDR3 clonotypes occurred in all ulcerative colitis patients.

On this clone: The target antigen is unknown.

The junction had 8 bases not matched to a gene; V was cut back by 0 bases and J by 6 bases. This CDR3 is 16 amino acids long. Per the germline V gene, CDR1 is LGHNA and CDR2 is YNFKEQ. This was a survey-level run. TCRdb keeps only in-frame clones here, not all; method: immunoSEQ multiplex PCR. Altogether around 37,000 clones are present, 75% being singletons, with the ten largest covering around 7.8%. Sequences were obtained from gut tissue. The source is a boy younger than 18 with severe ulcerative colitis. The gene calls are TRBV4-2 and TRBJ1-1; 9 nucleotides align to TRBD1. The CDR3 coding sequence is TGTGCCAGCAGCCAAGAAACAGGGGGCGGTCGGGCTGAAGCTTTCTTT. Protein product: CASSQETGGGRAEAFF.